This T cell receptor beta chain is from a study of shared clonotypes between healthy human individuals. General study results and limits: Lower generation probabilities were found for non-shared clonotypes than for those shared by all four donors. Among donors, sharing of clonotypes was expected to be affected by sequencing depth.

With respect to this clone: Antigen: not known.

The length of the CDR3 is 13 residues. Looked up from germline, CDR1 is MNHEY and CDR2 is SVGAGI. J lost 0 bases, V lost 7 bases, and 2 bases had no gene match. Source study methods: ImmunoSEQ supplied junction-only sequences lacking quality scores, so filtering was different. The repertoire was sequenced with immunoSEQ multiplex PCR; TCRdb's copy has only in-frame clones and lacks some. The D gene and trimming were derived from the DNA, and the V and J assignments and clone size from that table. The sample shows around 370,000 clones, 95% to 97% of them seen only once. V is TRBV6-5 and J is TRBJ1-1; 7 bases map to TRBD1. The sequence derives from a man aged 25-45 years in good health. The sequenced sample consisted of memory CD8+ T cells sorted from blood. As to subset: CD45RO+ cells pooled with CCR7-negative TemRA cells. The CDR3 DNA reads as TGTGCCAGCAAGACAGGGTTGAACACTGAAGCTTTCTTT. Its translation is CASKTGLNTEAFF.